A selection of T cell receptor beta chains follows, all from one sample in a study of blood T cell repertoires in COVID-19. Assay used: immunoSEQ multiplex PCR; TCRdb lists only in-frame clones, some missing. Of about 170,000 clones in the sample, about four fifths were seen once. Sequencing used PBMCs or T cells enriched from blood (not recorded which). These receptors all stem from a man aged 50-59 years who had recovered from COVID-19. Each CDR3 is given with its conserved first and last residue. A D gene is named only where the DNA matches it firmly.

v_gene	j_gene	d_gene	len	CDR3nt	CDR3aa
TRBV27	TRBJ2-3	TRBD1	15	TGTGCCAGCAGTCCAGACAGGGCAAACACAGATACGCAGTATTTT	CASSPDRANTDTQYF
TRBV11-2	TRBJ2-2	TRBD1	16	TGTGCCAGCACCCTAGGGACAGGGTCGAACACCGGGGAGCTGTTTTTT	CASTLGTGSNTGELFF
TRBV3-1/TRBV3-2	TRBJ1-6	TRBD1	15	TGTGCCAGCAGCCACGCCGGGACAGGCGGTTCACCCCTCCACTTT	CASSHAGTGGSPLHF
TRBV27	TRBJ1-2	TRBD1	15	TGTGCCAGCAGTCCTTGGGACAGTTCTAACTATGGCTACACCTTC	CASSPWDSSNYGYTF
TRBV29-1	TRBJ2-3	-	15	TGCAGCGTTGAAGATAGCGCTCTGACAAGGGATACGCAGTATTTT	CSVEDSALTRDTQYF
TRBV6-2/TRBV6-3	TRBJ2-7	-	17	TGTGCCAGCAGTTACTCAGCGACAGCGATTTCATTCTACGAGCAGTACTTC	CASSYSATAISFYEQYF
TRBV12-3/TRBV12-4	TRBJ2-2	-	13	TGTGCCAGCAGGATCGGGGACACCGGGGAGCTGTTTTTT	CASRIGDTGELFF
TRBV5-1	TRBJ2-2	TRBD1	14	TGCGCCAGCACCGGCGACAGGGCCACCGGGGAGCTGTTTTTT	CASTGDRATGELFF
TRBV7-2	TRBJ2-3	-	17	TGTGCCAGCAGCTTAGAGGGCAGGGCCGGAGGCACAGATACGCAGTATTTT	CASSLEGRAGGTDTQYF
TRBV30	TRBJ2-3	TRBD2	14	TGTGCCTGGAGCGGGGGGATTAGCACAGATACGCAGTATTTT	CAWSGGISTDTQYF
TRBV7-8	TRBJ2-7	TRBD1	15	TGTGCCAGCAGCTTATCTATGGGACAGGGGAGAGAGCAGTACTTC	CASSLSMGQGREQYF
TRBV10-3	TRBJ2-2	TRBD1	14	TGTGCCATCAGTGGTGGACAGGGAGCAGGGGAGCTGTTTTTT	CAISGGQGAGELFF
TRBV6-1	TRBJ1-3	-	15	TGTGCCAGCAGTGAAGCGACCGGGTTCGGAAACACCATATATTTT	CASSEATGFGNTIYF
TRBV24-1	TRBJ1-6	TRBD1	15	TGTGCCACCACTGGGGGACAGGGTCTGGTCTCACCCCTCCACTTT	CATTGGQGLVSPLHF
TRBV19	TRBJ1-6	-	15	TGTGCCAGTAGCCGCCAAAGGGGTCGAGATTCACCCCTCCACTTT	CASSRQRGRDSPLHF
TRBV30	TRBJ1-1	-	14	TGTGCCTGGAGTGCCCGGGGGATGAACACTGAAGCTTTCTTT	CAWSARGMNTEAFF